Listed below are T cell receptor beta chains from one sample, sequenced in a study of identifying expanded T cells in peripheral blood. Sequenced by immunoSEQ multiplex PCR; TCRdb stores in-frame clones only, minus some. This table has approximately 85,000 clones, about 88% appearing once. The sequenced sample was blood. The receptor source for this set is a person between 18 and 69 years old in good health. Each CDR3 is given with its conserved first and last residue. Fields, in order: V gene, clone size, D gene, J gene, CDR3 DNA, CDR3 protein. The D gene is left open where the match is weak. Size values are once, few and many counts, or a class for expanded clones, and some rows have none.

V gene: TRBV20-1
clone size: .
D gene: .
J gene: TRBJ2-1
CDR3 DNA: TGCAGTGCTAGGAGGGGGGGCATGTGTTTCTTC
CDR3 protein: CSARRGGMCFF

V gene: TRBV28
clone size: .
D gene: .
J gene: TRBJ1-2
CDR3 DNA: TGTGCCAGCAGTTTTCCAGGTTTTGATAGGGACTCTGGCTACACCTTC
CDR3 protein: CASSFPGFDRDSGYTF

V gene: TRBV7-9
clone size: .
D gene: TRBD2
J gene: TRBJ2-5
CDR3 DNA: TGTGCCAGCAGCCTAGGGCAGGGACTAGCGGGGATCCAAGAGACCCAGTACTTC
CDR3 protein: CASSLGQGLAGIQETQYF

V gene: TRBV7-9
clone size: few
D gene: .
J gene: TRBJ1-1
CDR3 DNA: TGTGCCAGCAGATATCCCTCGACGGGGAACACTGAAGCTTTCTTT
CDR3 protein: CASRYPSTGNTEAFF

V gene: TRBV19
clone size: .
D gene: .
J gene: TRBJ2-2
CDR3 DNA: TGTGCCAGTAGTATAGGGGGATACACGAACACCGGGGAGCTGTTTTTT
CDR3 protein: CASSIGGYTNTGELFF

V gene: TRBV5-1
clone size: .
D gene: .
J gene: TRBJ2-7
CDR3 DNA: TGCGCCAGCAGCTTGGCGACAGATACCTACGAGCAGTACTTC
CDR3 protein: CASSLATDTYEQYF

V gene: TRBV5-6
clone size: once
D gene: .
J gene: TRBJ2-1
CDR3 DNA: TGTGCCAGCAGCCCCGGGGGCTCCTACAATGAGCAGTTCTTC
CDR3 protein: CASSPGGSYNEQFF

V gene: TRBV5-1
clone size: .
D gene: .
J gene: TRBJ2-2
CDR3 DNA: TGCGCCAGCAGCTTGGGGAACACCGGGGAGCTGTTTTTT
CDR3 protein: CASSLGNTGELFF

V gene: TRBV4-3
clone size: .
D gene: .
J gene: TRBJ2-7
CDR3 DNA: TGCGCCAGCAGCCAAGATACGCAGGCGCTCTACGAGCAGTACTTC
CDR3 protein: CASSQDTQALYEQYF

V gene: TRBV6-6
clone size: .
D gene: .
J gene: TRBJ1-3
CDR3 DNA: TGTGCCAGCAGTGCACCGGGGCTAAGCTCTGGAAACACCATATATTTT
CDR3 protein: CASSAPGLSSGNTIYF

V gene: TRBV6-5
clone size: .
D gene: TRBD2
J gene: TRBJ2-3
CDR3 DNA: TGTGCCAGCACGGAACTAGCGGGGAGCACAGATACGCAGTATTTT
CDR3 protein: CASTELAGSTDTQYF

V gene: TRBV2
clone size: .
D gene: TRBD1
J gene: TRBJ2-1
CDR3 DNA: TGTGCCAGCACCCTAGGACAGGGGACAATGAGTTGGCAGTTCTTC
CDR3 protein: CASTLGQGTMSWQFF

V gene: TRBV7-8
clone size: .
D gene: .
J gene: TRBJ1-3
CDR3 DNA: TGTGCCAGCAGCTTAGTGGGGGGCAGCTCTGGAAACACCATATATTTT
CDR3 protein: CASSLVGGSSGNTIYF

V gene: TRBV18
clone size: .
D gene: .
J gene: TRBJ2-7
CDR3 DNA: TGTGCCAGCTCCGGCATGGTTGGCTACGAGCAGTACTTC
CDR3 protein: CASSGMVGYEQYF

V gene: TRBV7-7
clone size: .
D gene: .
J gene: TRBJ2-5
CDR3 DNA: TGTGCCAGCAGCTTATTACCGGCTTTCCAAGAGACCCAGTACTTC
CDR3 protein: CASSLLPAFQETQYF

V gene: TRBV29-1
clone size: .
D gene: .
J gene: TRBJ2-5
CDR3 DNA: TGCAGCGTTGATGGCAGATCCCAAGAGACCCAGTACTTC
CDR3 protein: CSVDGRSQETQYF

V gene: TRBV19
clone size: .
D gene: TRBD2
J gene: TRBJ2-1
CDR3 DNA: TGTGCCAGTAGTACCCGATCCTCAGCGGGGGTCTACAATGAGCAGTTCTTC
CDR3 protein: CASSTRSSAGVYNEQFF

V gene: TRBV19
clone size: .
D gene: .
J gene: TRBJ2-7
CDR3 DNA: TGTGCCAGTAGTTCCACCTCCCTTGCGGCCTCCTACGAGCAGTACTTC
CDR3 protein: CASSSTSLAASYEQYF

V gene: TRBV5-1
clone size: .
D gene: TRBD2
J gene: TRBJ2-5
CDR3 DNA: TGCGCCAGCAGCAACCTAGCGGGGGGGCAAGAGACCCAGTACTTC
CDR3 protein: CASSNLAGGQETQYF

V gene: TRBV18
clone size: .
D gene: TRBD1
J gene: TRBJ2-7
CDR3 DNA: TGTGCCAGCTCACCAAGGGGACAGGATCACTCCTACGAGCAGTACTTC
CDR3 protein: CASSPRGQDHSYEQYF

V gene: TRBV5-4
clone size: few
D gene: .
J gene: TRBJ2-3
CDR3 DNA: TGTGCCAGCAGCCCCCGGGAAGGGGGGCCTAGCACAGATACGCAGTATTTT
CDR3 protein: CASSPREGGPSTDTQYF

V gene: TRBV18
clone size: .
D gene: TRBD2
J gene: TRBJ2-3
CDR3 DNA: TGTGCCAGCTCACCGCCTAGCGGGTGGGTTACGCAGTATTTT
CDR3 protein: CASSPPSGWVTQYF

V gene: TRBV19
clone size: .
D gene: TRBD1
J gene: TRBJ1-2
CDR3 DNA: TGTGCCAGTAGTCAAGACCGGACAGGGAACTATGGCTACACCTTC
CDR3 protein: CASSQDRTGNYGYTF

V gene: TRBV5-4
clone size: .
D gene: .
J gene: TRBJ1-2
CDR3 DNA: TGTGCCAGCAGCTTCTGGGACGTAAACTATGGCTACACCTTC
CDR3 protein: CASSFWDVNYGYTF

V gene: TRBV19
clone size: .
D gene: TRBD1
J gene: TRBJ2-3
CDR3 DNA: TGTGCCAGTAGTAAGGCGAACGACAGGGTCAGGGGGGATACGCAGTATTTT
CDR3 protein: CASSKANDRVRGDTQYF

V gene: TRBV21-1
clone size: .
D gene: .
J gene: TRBJ2-1
CDR3 DNA: TGTGCCAGCAGCGAACCAAGATCCCTCCCGGGGGACTCCTACAATGAGCAGTTCTTC
CDR3 protein: CASSEPRSLPGDSYNEQFF

V gene: TRBV7-9
clone size: .
D gene: .
J gene: TRBJ2-1
CDR3 DNA: TGTGCCAGCAGCTTCTCGCAGAATGAGCAGTTCTTC
CDR3 protein: CASSFSQNEQFF

V gene: TRBV6-6
clone size: .
D gene: .
J gene: TRBJ1-6
CDR3 DNA: TGTGCCAGCAGTTACGGGGACTCCTATAATTCACCCCTCCACTTT
CDR3 protein: CASSYGDSYNSPLHF

V gene: TRBV5-4
clone size: .
D gene: TRBD2
J gene: TRBJ2-1
CDR3 DNA: TGTGCCAGCAGCGAGGGACTAGCGGTGTACAATGAGCAGTTCTTC
CDR3 protein: CASSEGLAVYNEQFF

V gene: TRBV7-8
clone size: .
D gene: .
J gene: TRBJ2-7
CDR3 DNA: TGTGCCAGCAGCCGGACCCTGGGGGCCGACACCTACGAGCAGTACTTC
CDR3 protein: CASSRTLGADTYEQYF

V gene: TRBV19
clone size: .
D gene: TRBD2
J gene: TRBJ2-1
CDR3 DNA: TGTGCCAGTAGGGGACTAGCCTCCTACAATGAGCAGTTCTTC
CDR3 protein: CASRGLASYNEQFF

V gene: TRBV6-5
clone size: .
D gene: .
J gene: TRBJ2-3
CDR3 DNA: TGTGCCAGCAGTTACTCCCGGGATCCGCGGGATACGCAGTATTTT
CDR3 protein: CASSYSRDPRDTQYF

V gene: TRBV15
clone size: many
D gene: TRBD1
J gene: TRBJ1-4
CDR3 DNA: TGTGCCACCAGCAGAGGGACAGGGGGCGTTGAAAAACTGTTTTTT
CDR3 protein: CATSRGTGGVEKLFF

V gene: TRBV28
clone size: .
D gene: TRBD2
J gene: TRBJ2-5
CDR3 DNA: TGTGCCAGCACCCCAGGGAGCGGGGTACACCAAGAGACCCAGTACTTC
CDR3 protein: CASTPGSGVHQETQYF

V gene: TRBV5-4
clone size: once
D gene: .
J gene: TRBJ2-1
CDR3 DNA: TGTGCCAGCAGCTTAGGTGGGGGCGGATACAATGAGCAGTTCTTC
CDR3 protein: CASSLGGGGYNEQFF

V gene: TRBV28
clone size: once
D gene: .
J gene: TRBJ1-1
CDR3 DNA: TGTGCCAGCAGCCCCTCCCGCGGAGCTTTCTTT
CDR3 protein: CASSPSRGAFF

V gene: TRBV6-1
clone size: .
D gene: TRBD1
J gene: TRBJ1-1
CDR3 DNA: TGTGCCAGCAGTGGAATGGACAGGGGATTAGCTTTCTTT
CDR3 protein: CASSGMDRGLAFF